What follows are 30 T cell receptor beta chains derived from one specimen sequenced in a study of blood T cell repertoires in COVID-19. The data were produced by immunoSEQ multiplex PCR, yet TCRdb's version contains in-frame clones alone and is incomplete. The sample comprises more than 250,000 clones, more than 75% of which are singletons, and 1% rests with the top ten. Sequencing was carried out using peripheral blood. These receptors were collected from a man in his fifties or sixties with active or convalescent COVID-19.

This sequence joins TRBV12-3 or TRBV12-4 and TRBJ1-2; weak D call: TRBD1 (6 bases). The length of the CDR3 is 13 residues. Trimming left V 3 bases short and J 2 bases short, with 7 bases between. CDR3 sequence reads: CASSFTGNYGYTF. The CDR3 bases are TGTGCCAGCAGTTTTACAGGGAACTATGGCTACACCTTC.

The chain is built from TRBV7-2 and TRBJ2-4; 10 nucleotides line up with TRBD1. The J segment lost 8 bases and the V segment lost 5 bases, leaving 9 bases of the junction unmatched. This CDR3 region has 15 residues. CDR1 and CDR2 from the germline V gene are SGHTA and FQGNSA. The CDR3 here is CASSLSGTGVDIQYF. Here the CDR3 DNA reads TGTGCCAGCAGCCTCTCCGGGACAGGGGTGGACATTCAGTACTTC.

In this sample, this clone turned up once. V gene TRBV7-9 combines with J gene TRBJ1-1; no clear D gene. V lost 6 bases and J lost 5, with 10 bases in between. The germline V gene encodes CDR1 SEHNR and CDR2 FQNEAQ (reference sequence). This CDR3 is built from 12 residues. This chain's CDR3 is CASSSGYTEAFF. CDR3 nucleotide sequence: TGTGCCAGCAGTTCAGGATATACTGAAGCTTTCTTT.

This chain links TRBV30 with TRBJ1-6; D unresolved. The V gene's germline CDR1 is GTSNPN and CDR2 SVGIG (reference sequence). V gave up 0 bases and J gave up 4 bases, with 7 bases separating them. CDR3 size: 14 residues. The CDR3 DNA follows: TGTGCCTGGAGTGTACGCCAGTATAATTCACCCCTCCACTTT. Encoded protein: CAWSVRQYNSPLHF.

The gene calls are TRBV19 and TRBJ1-2; the D is unclear. The CDR3 contains 14 residues. Germline assignment: CDR1 LNHDA and CDR2 SQIVND (reference sequence). V shed 5 bases and J shed 2 bases, with 12 bases lying between them. The CDR3 region is CASSETVTNYGYTF. CDR3 coding DNA: TGTGCCAGTAGTGAAACAGTTACCAACTATGGCTACACCTTC. Looking up the rest from reference TRBV19 and TRBJ1-2 gives the full variable domain: DGGITQSPKYLFRKEGQNVTLSCEQNLNHDAMYWYRQDPGQGLRLIYYSQIVNDFQKGDIAEGYSVSREKKESFPLTVTSAQKNPTAFYLCASSETVTNYGYTFGSGTRLTVV.

The table lists this clone with a few counts. This chain connects TRBV15 to TRBJ1-2; D is possibly TRBD1 (6 bases). The CDR3 has 15 residues. Germline V gene sequence: CDR1 LNHNV, CDR2 YYDKDF (reference sequence). V was clipped by 0 bases and J by 3 bases, with 11 bases between them. The CDR3 loop is CATSREWDTDYGYTF. Written as DNA, the CDR3 is TGTGCCACCAGCAGAGAATGGGACACGGACTATGGCTACACCTTC.

J is TRBJ1-1 and V is TRBV30, with D possibly matching TRBD1 (5 bases). The germline gives CDR1 GTSNPN, CDR2 SVGIG (reference sequence). With 0 bases removed from V and 6 bases from J, the gap between germline ends came to 11 bases. This CDR3 contains 13 residues. The CDR3 here is CAWSVGVPAEAFF. The CDR3 region has the DNA TGTGCCTGGAGTGTAGGGGTCCCCGCTGAAGCTTTCTTT.

The rearrangement links TRBV7-9 to TRBJ1-1; possible D gene TRBD1, 6 bases. CDR1 is SEHNR, CDR2 FQNEAQ, per germline (reference sequence). The CDR3 covers 13 residues. The V end lost 5 bases, the J end lost 4 bases, and 11 bases lay between the germline ends. The CDR3 region has the DNA TGTGCCAGCAGCACCAACAGGGCCACTGAAGCTTTCTTT. The encoded protein is CASSTNRATEAFF. Full variable domain (rest looked up from reference TRBV7-9 and TRBJ1-1): DTGVSQNPRHKITKRGQNVTFRCDPISEHNRLYWYRQTLGQGPEFLTYFQNEAQLEKSRLLSDRFSAERPKGSFSTLEIQRTEQGDSAMYLCASSTNRATEAFFGQGTRLTVV.

The chain links TRBV2 to TRBJ2-3; no firm D call. Trimming cost V 3 bases and J 2 bases, with 9 bases left between them. Per the germline V gene, CDR1 is SNHLY and CDR2 is FYNNEI. The CDR3 is made up of 14 amino acids. DNA of the CDR3: TGTGCCAGCAGTGACCAGCGTCACACAGATACGCAGTATTTT. Translating gives CASSDQRHTDTQYF.

The chain combines TRBV5-1 with TRBJ2-2; 8 bases are shared with TRBD1. Germline V CDR1 and CDR2: SGHRS, YFSETQ. This CDR3 region has 15 residues. J gave up 4 bases and V 2 bases, and 4 bases lay outside the gene matches. The CDR3 sequence: CASSFPQGATGELFF. The CDR3 region has the DNA TGCGCCAGCAGCTTTCCGCAGGGGGCCACCGGGGAGCTGTTTTTT.

This chain connects TRBV4-1 to TRBJ1-6, with TRBD1 matching 7 bases. The CDR3 runs 15 residues. The J segment lost 8 bases and the V segment lost 4 bases, leaving 8 bases of the junction unmatched. Germline CDR1 reads MGHRA; CDR2 reads YSYEKL. The CDR3 sequence is CASSREKTGDSPLHF. The CDR3 DNA reads as TGCGCCAGCAGCCGAGAGAAAACAGGGGATTCACCCCTCCACTTT.

The rearrangement links TRBV27 to TRBJ1-5, with 7 bases fitting TRBD1. Germline loops: CDR1 MNHEY, CDR2 SMNVEV (reference sequence). Trimming took 5 bases from V and 7 from J; bases not matched to a gene: 11. This CDR3 contains 15 residues. In nucleotides, the CDR3 is TGTGCCAGCAGTCCGATCGGAGGGGGCGGGCAGCCCCAGCATTTT. Translated: CASSPIGGGGQPQHF.

The chain uses TRBV11-2 and TRBJ2-5; 7 nucleotides match TRBD2. Per the germline V gene, CDR1 is SGHAT and CDR2 is FQNNGV. V was pared by 4 bases and J by 1 base, with 6 bases of the junction left unmatched. There are 15 residues in the CDR3. Here the CDR3 reads CASSSRLASQETQYF. The DNA for the CDR3 is TGTGCCAGCAGCTCCCGACTAGCCAGCCAAGAGACCCAGTACTTC. The full variable domain, rest sourced from reference TRBV11-2 and TRBJ2-5, is EAGVAQSPRYKIIEKRQSVAFWCNPISGHATLYWYQQILGQGPKLLIQFQNNGVVDDSQLPKDRFSAERLKGVDSTLKIQPAKLEDSAVYLCASSSRLASQETQYFGPGTRLLVL.

The gene calls are TRBV10-3 and TRBJ2-1, with a tentative D call TRBD2 (6 bases). The CDR3 loop spans 15 amino acids. Germline V gene lookup returns CDR1 ENHRY and CDR2 SYGVKD. The V and J ends lost 6 bases and 6 bases respectively, with 18 bases between them. CDR3 in DNA: TGTGCCATCAGCTCCCGGGGGACGGGGTTCAATGAGCAGTTCTTC. Its protein product is CAISSRGTGFNEQFF.

The chain employs TRBV7-9 and TRBJ2-7; 9 bases fit TRBD1. V was pared by 6 bases and J by 2 bases, with 5 bases of the junction left unmatched. The CDR3 runs 14 residues. In germline, CDR1 is SEHNR, CDR2 FQNEAQ (reference sequence). The CDR3 coding sequence is TGTGCCAGCAGTTTTGGGGACAGGGCCTACGAGCAGTACTTC. It translates to CASSFGDRAYEQYF.

V is TRBV19 and J is TRBJ1-5; D call uncertain. V dropped 3 bases and J dropped 5 bases, with 8 bases sitting between them. Per the germline V gene, CDR1 is LNHDA and CDR2 is SQIVND (reference sequence). The CDR3 covers 13 residues. CDR3 nucleotides: TGTGCCAGTAGTATTAACGCGGATCAGCCCCAGCATTTT. Translated: CASSINADQPQHF.

The chain recombines TRBV19 with TRBJ2-7; 7 bases align to TRBD2. V shed 4 bases, J shed 2 bases, and the junction held 8 bases outside the gene matches. The CDR3 extends over 15 amino acids. Germline V gene lookup returns CDR1 LNHDA and CDR2 SQIVND (reference sequence). This chain's CDR3 is CASSNPGRSPYEQYF. The CDR3 region has the DNA TGTGCCAGTAGTAATCCCGGGAGGTCACCCTACGAGCAGTACTTC.

This clone was seen just once. The chain couples TRBV19 to TRBJ1-5; a possible D gene is TRBD1 (6 bases). The CDR3 spans 17 residues. V lost 5 bases, J lost 0 bases, and 17 bases lay in between. CDR1 is LNHDA, CDR2 SQIVND, per germline (reference sequence). CDR3 nucleotide sequence: TGTGCCAGTAGTGAGATGGGGGGGCGTTATAGCAATCAGCCCCAGCATTTT. Protein: CASSEMGGRYSNQPQHF.

The genes are TRBV2 and TRBJ2-5; D might be TRBD1 (6 bases). CDR1 SNHLY and CDR2 FYNNEI come from the germline V gene. V was shortened by 5 bases and J by 1 base, with 11 bases between the two germline ends. The CDR3 contains 14 residues. CDR3 bases: TGTGCCAGCAGTCTCAGGGGATTCCAAGAGACCCAGTACTTC. Its translation is CASSLRGFQETQYF.

The chain has TRBV7-3 and TRBJ2-7; 7 bases line up with TRBD2. Trimming removed 3 bases from V and 5 bases from J; junction bases left unmatched: 4. Germline V gene data show CDR1 as SGHTA and CDR2 as FQGTGA. The CDR3 contains 13 residues. The CDR3 nucleotides are TGTGCCAGCAGCTTTGGGGAGGGCCACGAGCAGTACTTC. Its translation: CASSFGEGHEQYF.

The chain has TRBV6-5 and TRBJ2-7; TRBD1 agrees at 12 bases. The CDR3 is made up of 15 amino acids. The V gene's germline CDR1 is MNHEY and CDR2 SVGAGI. The ends lost 5 bases at V and 4 bases at J; junction bases unmatched: 6. The CDR3 is CASSTMGQGAYEQYF. DNA of the CDR3: TGTGCCAGCAGTACCATGGGACAGGGGGCGTACGAGCAGTACTTC.

The chain combines TRBV5-1 with TRBJ2-7, with 9 bases lining up with TRBD1. This CDR3 has 14 residues. Trimming at V came to 1 base and at J to 5 bases, leaving 4 bases not matched to a gene. CDR1 and CDR2 (germline): SGHRS, YFSETQ. This CDR3 is CASSLMTGGDEQYF. As DNA, the CDR3 is TGCGCCAGCAGCTTGATGACAGGGGGAGACGAGCAGTACTTC.

This chain links TRBV3-1 (or the pseudogene TRBV3-2) with TRBJ1-1; D uncertain. Germline V lookup: CDR1 LGHDT, CDR2 YNNKEL (reference sequence). V was trimmed by 3 bases and J by 1 base, leaving 9 bases between them. The CDR3 is 14 residues long. The CDR3 region has the DNA TGTGCCAGCAGCCAGTTCACCGGGAACACTGAAGCTTTCTTT. Translated: CASSQFTGNTEAFF.

The chain links TRBV19 to TRBJ1-1, with 7 bases identical to TRBD1. V lost 5 bases, J lost 0 bases, and 6 bases stayed unmatched. The V gene's germline CDR1 is LNHDA and CDR2 SQIVND (reference sequence). This CDR3 contains 15 residues. The CDR3 nucleotides read TGTGCCAGTAGTGCGGAGACAGGGATGAACACTGAAGCTTTCTTT. It codes for CASSAETGMNTEAFF.

This chain uses TRBV6-5 with TRBJ1-6; TRBD1 aligns across 9 bases. J lost 9 bases, V lost 4 bases, and 10 bases had no gene match. The CDR3 is 16 residues long. Per germline, CDR1 MNHEY and CDR2 SVGAGI. CDR3 in amino acids: CASSLLIDRGSSPLHF. CDR3 nucleotides: TGTGCCAGCAGTTTACTCATCGACAGGGGGAGTTCACCCCTCCACTTT.

The chain has TRBV5-6 and TRBJ1-1; D remains unclear. CDR1 and CDR2 (germline): SGHDT, YYEEEE. Trimming took off 2 bases at V and 0 bases at J, with 14 bases between the two ends. The CDR3 is 16 amino acids. The CDR3 loop is CASSLLQPGMNTEAFF. The DNA of the CDR3 is TGTGCCAGCAGCTTACTTCAGCCCGGGATGAACACTGAAGCTTTCTTT.

This chain's CDR3 is CASSQDRESTDTQYF. The CDR3 bases are TGTGCCAGCAGCCAGGACAGGGAGAGCACAGATACGCAGTATTTT. This rearrangement joins TRBV7-2 to TRBJ2-3, with 8 bases that match TRBD1. CDR1 and CDR2 (germline): SGHTA, FQGNSA. J was trimmed by 0 bases and V by 5 bases; bases with no gene match: 4. This CDR3 is built from 15 residues.

This chain connects TRBV5-1 to TRBJ2-1; D is unresolved. This CDR3 contains 12 residues. Germline V lookup: CDR1 SGHRS, CDR2 YFSETQ. V lost 4 bases to trimming and J lost 4 bases, with 6 bases between them. The CDR3 nucleotides are TGCGCCAGCAGCACCGGGTACAATGAGCAGTTCTTC. Protein product: CASSTGYNEQFF.

The genes are TRBV4-1 and TRBJ2-2; 10 nucleotides agree with TRBD2. The V gene's germline CDR1 is MGHRA and CDR2 YSYEKL. The CDR3 loop spans 16 amino acids. V dropped 5 bases and J dropped 2; count of bases not matched to a gene: 5. DNA for the CDR3: TGCGCCAGCAGCGATTTAGCGGGAGGAAACACCGGGGAGCTGTTTTTT. Its translation is CASSDLAGGNTGELFF.

The V call is TRBV5-8, the J call TRBJ2-2; no firm D call. Germline assignment: CDR1 SGHTS and CDR2 YDEGEE. The CDR3 extends over 14 amino acids. V shed 4 bases and J shed 1 base, with 8 bases lying between them. CDR3 amino acids: CASSAQMNTGELFF. Here the CDR3 DNA reads TGTGCCAGCAGCGCCCAGATGAACACCGGGGAGCTGTTTTTT.